These 32 T cell receptor beta chains were sequenced from one sample in a study of post-analysis software for immune sequencing data (dated by TCRdb to the mid-2010s). Points the paper makes about the study in general: Significantly higher frequencies in patients than in controls were found for about five TRBV segments, including TRBV5-6, TRBV5-1 and TRBV20-1.

The antigens these receptors bind are not known. The method was PCR. Sequencing was carried out with an Illumina HiSeq 2500. Unique molecular identifiers were incorporated into TCR beta cDNA libraries to reduce PCR and sequencing biases. TCRdb reworked the public reads: Q25 trimming with fastp, MiXCR clone assembly, productive beta chains retained. Every distinct CDR3 protein forms one entry, paired with its most common genes and DNA. The sample has more than 500,000 distinct CDR3 sequences on record, less than 40% of them singletons. 4.5% to 7.5% of the sample is taken by the ten largest. Specimen: blood. The receptor source for this set is a girl under 18 with multiple sclerosis.

This clonotype was detected a few times. The chain carries TRBV12-3 or TRBV12-4 and TRBJ1-4; D remains unclear. CDR3 size: 13 residues. The germline V and J ends were trimmed by 3 bases and 4 bases, with 6 bases remaining between them. The CDR3 bases are TGTGCCAGCAGTTTCGGGTTTAATGAAAAACTGTTTTTT. Protein product: CASSFGFNEKLFF.

This sequence joins TRBV5-1 and TRBJ2-1, with D unresolved. CDR1 is SGHRS, CDR2 YFSETQ, per germline. V dropped 3 bases and J dropped 8 bases, with 15 bases sitting between them. The CDR3 sequence is 14 residues long. CDR3 DNA sequence: TGCGCCAGCAGCTGGGTGGCAGAAGGCGATGAGCAGTTCTTC. Translating it yields CASSWVAEGDEQFF.

This clonotype was detected ten times or more. The V call is TRBV20-1, the J call TRBJ2-3, with 7 bases matching TRBD2. Germline V gene lookup returns CDR1 DFQATT and CDR2 SNEGSKA (reference sequence). The CDR3 extends over 13 amino acids. Germline trimming cut 3 bases from V and 2 bases from J; bases unmatched to any gene: 2. The CDR3, as DNA: TGCAGTGCTAGGGGGGGGAACACAGATACGCAGTATTTT. Translated: CSARGGNTDTQYF.

The chain combines TRBV5-5 with TRBJ1-2; tentative D call: TRBD1 (6 bases). This CDR3 region has 13 residues. Germline CDR1 is SGHKS and CDR2 is YYEKEE (reference sequence). With 0 bases removed from V and 10 bases from J, the gap between germline ends came to 13 bases. The CDR3 DNA sequence: TGTGCCAGCAGCTTGGGGACAGTGGGTGACTACACCTTC. Protein: CASSLGTVGDYTF. The whole variable domain, filled in from reference TRBV5-5 and TRBJ1-2, reads DAGVTQSPTHLIKTRGQQVTLRCSPISGHKSVSWYQQVLGQGPQFIFQYYEKEERGRGNFPDRFSARQFPNYSSELNVNALLLGDSALYLCASSLGTVGDYTFGSGTRLTVV.

This clonotype was counted a few times. V and J are TRBV6-1 and TRBJ2-5, with 10 bases matching TRBD2. Germline V gives CDR1 MNHNS, CDR2 SASEGT. Trimming cost V 5 bases and J 6 bases; bases outside gene matches: 15. This CDR3 region has 17 residues. This CDR3 is CASSRHLSQAGGKTQYF. CDR3 in DNA: TGTGCCAGCAGTCGGCATCTATCTCAAGCGGGGGGGAAGACCCAGTACTTC.

This clonotype turned up a few times. Lacking the conserved final phenylalanine or tryptophan, this CDR3 likely reflects a read error. It is unclear where the CDR3 begins or ends on the DNA, so no DNA is shown, and the CDR3 is as TCRdb lists it. V gene TRBV12-3 or TRBV12-4 combines with J gene TRBJ2-3. The CDR3 has 14 residues if both end residues are counted. The CDR3: CASSPTVTADTEYS.

V is TRBV23-1 and J is TRBJ2-7; D is unclear. TRBV23-1 is sorted into the ORF group, with uncertain function. Trimming removed 0 bases at V and 7 bases at J, with 25 bases between. The CDR3 covers 18 residues. The CDR3: CASSQSPEVDKYPWEQYF. In DNA form, the CDR3 reads TGCGCCAGCAGTCAATCCCCTGAAGTCGATAAGTACCCTTGGGAGCAGTACTTC.

A word on this clonotype: One junction end disagrees with the germline gene, perhaps due to a read error. The chain employs TRBV6-1 and TRBJ1-5, with D uncertain. Germline CDR1 is MNHNS and CDR2 is SASEGT. This CDR3 is built from 15 residues. CDR3 loop: CASSVWGVSNQPQHF. In nucleotides, the CDR3 is TGCGCCAGCAGTGTCTGGGGAGTAAGCAATCAGCCCCAGCATTTT.

The chain links TRBV10-3 to TRBJ2-3, with 8 bases matching TRBD2. This CDR3 has 15 amino acids. Trimming removed 3 bases from V and 4 bases from J; junction bases left unmatched: 6. Germline values: CDR1 ENHRY, CDR2 SYGVKD. The CDR3 DNA reads TGTGCCATCAGTGACCCCGGGGGGGTAGCAGATACGCAGTATTTT. Residues: CAISDPGGVADTQYF.

This clonotype was seen more than once but under ten times. The chain employs TRBV20-1 and TRBJ1-1; no reliable D call. CDR1 and CDR2 (germline): DFQATT, SNEGSKA (reference sequence). V lost 2 bases and J 0 bases, leaving 7 bases between the germline ends. The CDR3 runs 13 residues. CDR3 amino acids: CSARRNLNTEAFF. The CDR3 region has the DNA TGCAGTGCTAGAAGGAATTTGAACACTGAAGCTTTCTTT.

The table lists this clonotype with a few counts. V and J are TRBV21-1 and TRBJ2-7; no DNA check was done on the table's D call, TRBD2. TRBV21-1 is given as a pseudogene. The CDR3 runs to 13 residues. The chain's CDR3 is CASSLNLPYEQYF. The CDR3 bases are TGTGCCAGCAGCCTTAACCTCCCCTACGAGCAGTACTTC.

This chain connects TRBV2 to TRBJ2-7; unclear D gene. Judging by the DNA end, TRBJ2-5 fits better; the J call may be wrong. The germline CDR1 and CDR2 sequences are SNHLY and FYNNEI. The CDR3 has 13 residues. CDR3 sequence (DNA): TGTGCCAGCAGTGAATTAGAAGGAGAGACCCAGTACTTC. This translates into CASSELEGETQYF.

This chain joins TRBV15 and TRBJ2-4; TRBD1 is a possible D gene (6 bases). The CDR3 covers 19 residues. Looked up from germline, CDR1 is LNHNV and CDR2 is YYDKDF (reference sequence). Trimming cost V 0 bases and J 0 bases, with 18 bases left between them. For the CDR3, the DNA is TGTGCCACCAGCAGAGATTATCTCCGGGACAAGATAGCCAAAAACATTCAGTACTTC. Encoded protein: CATSRDYLRDKIAKNIQYF.

This CDR3 reads CASSRQGYYEQYF. In DNA form, the CDR3 reads TGTGCCAGCAGTCGACAGGGTTACTACGAGCAGTACTTC. V and J are TRBV6-6 and TRBJ2-7; TRBD1 matches at 7 bases. Germline V gives CDR1 MNHNY, CDR2 SVGAGI (reference sequence). V was clipped by 5 bases and J by 3 bases; unmatched bases: 4. This CDR3 has 13 residues.

V is TRBV6-4 and J is TRBJ2-4, with 7 positions matching TRBD2. With V trimmed by 3 bases and J by 8 bases, 7 bases remained unmatched. CDR3 length: 14 residues. CDR1 MRHNA and CDR2 SNTAGT come from the germline V gene. The CDR3 DNA reads as TGTGCCAGCAGTGATACGGGGGGTACGGACATTCAGTACTTC. Protein sequence: CASSDTGGTDIQYF.

The J gene is TRBJ2-3, the V gene TRBV25-1; D might be TRBD2 (7 bases). CDR1 is MGHDK, CDR2 SYGVNS, per germline. Trimming took 7 bases from V and 3 from J, leaving 20 bases between them. The CDR3 has 16 amino acids. CDR3 loop: CASIPTWGGGTDTQYF. CDR3 coding DNA: TGTGCCAGCATACCAACCTGGGGAGGGGGGACAGATACGCAGTATTTT. Looking up the rest from reference TRBV25-1 and TRBJ2-3 gives the full variable domain: EADIYQTPRYLVIGTGKKITLECSQTMGHDKMYWYQQDPGMELHLIHYSYGVNSTEKGDLSSESTVSRIRTEHFPLTLESARPSHTSQYLCASIPTWGGGTDTQYFGPGTRLTVL.

Only a few counts were recorded for this clonotype. The chain couples TRBV6-5 to TRBJ2-1; perhaps TRBD2 as D (6 bases). Trimming removed 4 bases at V and 1 base at J, with 17 bases between. The CDR3 is 17 amino acids. The germline V gene has CDR1 MNHEY and CDR2 SVGAGI. The DNA for the CDR3 is TGTGCCAGCAGTTCCCTCCGGAGGGCCTCTTCCTACAATGAGCAGTTCTTC. Protein product: CASSSLRRASSYNEQFF.

This chain uses TRBV5-1 with TRBJ2-2; D is unresolved. V shed 5 bases and J shed 2 bases, with 7 bases lying between them. The CDR3 spans 13 residues. Germline V gene data show CDR1 as SGHRS and CDR2 as YFSETQ. DNA of the CDR3: TGCGCCAGCAGGGACGATAACACCGGGGAGCTGTTTTTT. It translates to CASRDDNTGELFF.

In DNA, the CDR3 is TGCAGTGCCCTTCCCCTGGGACTAGATTACTCAGAGACCCAGTTCTTC. The encoded protein is CSALPLGLDYSETQFF. This chain connects TRBV20-1 to TRBJ2-1; TRBD2 matches 8 bases. V shed 6 bases, J shed 13 bases, and the junction held 23 bases outside the gene matches. The CDR3 extends over 16 amino acids. Germline V gene lookup returns CDR1 DFQATT and CDR2 SNEGSKA (reference sequence).

The chain is built from TRBV20-1 and TRBJ2-3, with a tentative D call TRBD2 (6 bases). This CDR3 has 14 amino acids. Germline-derived CDR1 and CDR2 are DFQATT and SNEGSKA (reference sequence). V dropped 7 bases and J dropped 1 base, with 15 bases sitting between them. The CDR3 is CSERGGARTDTQYF. The CDR3, as DNA: TGCAGTGAGAGGGGCGGGGCTCGCACAGATACGCAGTATTTT.

The rearrangement links TRBV6-5 to TRBJ2-1; 9 bases align to TRBD1. CDR3 length equals 14 residues. Germline V gene lookup returns CDR1 MNHEY and CDR2 SVGAGI. After removal of 8 bases from V and 8 bases from J, the junction contained 10 bases not matched to a gene. CDR3 region: CASSRGTGRYEQFF. The CDR3 region has the DNA TGTGCCAGCTCACGCGGGACAGGGAGGTATGAGCAGTTCTTC.

The chain carries TRBV10-3 and TRBJ2-3; D unclear. This CDR3 has 12 residues. Trimming stripped 10 bases from V and 2 bases from J, with 10 bases between. Germline CDR1 is ENHRY and CDR2 is SYGVKD. Here the CDR3 DNA reads TGTGCCAGCGAAGACAACACAGATACGCAGTATTTT. It yields the protein CASEDNTDTQYF.

This clonotype occurred a few times. This chain joins TRBV5-6 and TRBJ2-3; 7 positions match TRBD1. The CDR3 is made up of 18 amino acids. Trimming at V came to 3 bases and at J to 3 bases, leaving 16 bases not matched to a gene. CDR1 SGHDT and CDR2 YYEEEE come from the germline V gene. Written as DNA, the CDR3 is TGTGCCAGCAGCTGGACAGGAACGGCTATCGGCTATACAGATACGCAGTATTTT. It codes for CASSWTGTAIGYTDTQYF.

This clonotype has only a few counts. J is TRBJ2-7 and V is TRBV6-1; the D gene could be TRBD1 or TRBD2 (5 bases each). Germline V gene data show CDR1 as MNHNS and CDR2 as SASEGT. Trimming took off 4 bases at V and 6 bases at J, with 7 bases between the two ends. The CDR3 is made up of 11 amino acids. The DNA of the CDR3 is TGTGCCAGCAGTGGGGACCGCGAGCAGTACTTC. The encoded protein is CASSGDREQYF.

The rearrangement uses TRBV18 and TRBJ2-1, with TRBD1 matching 7 bases. The CDR3 sequence is 15 residues long. J lost 9 bases, V lost 3 bases, and 11 bases had no gene match. Germline V CDR1 and CDR2: KGHSH, LQKENI. The DNA of the CDR3 is TGTGCCAGCTCACCGGACAGGAAGACCCTTGGTGAGCAGTTCTTC. Its protein is CASSPDRKTLGEQFF.

This sequence joins TRBV20-1 and TRBJ1-5, with 8 nucleotides matching TRBD1. V lost 5 bases, J lost 1 base, and 4 bases stayed unmatched. Germline V gives CDR1 DFQATT, CDR2 SNEGSKA (reference sequence). The CDR3 is 14 amino acids. CDR3 coding DNA: TGCAGTGCTCAGACAGGGGCGAGCAATCAGCCCCAGCATTTT. Translating gives CSAQTGASNQPQHF.

This clonotype was picked up a small number of times. The rearrangement uses TRBV12-3 or TRBV12-4 and TRBJ1-2; tentative D call: TRBD1 (5 bases). V was pared by 7 bases and J by 5 bases, with 14 bases between. The CDR3 loop spans 13 amino acids. The CDR3 here is CASTRTSWYGYTF. CDR3 DNA: TGTGCCAGCACACGGACAAGTTGGTATGGCTACACCTTC.

This clonotype occurred a few times. The CDR3 coding sequence is TGCAGTGCTAGAGAGGGGACAAGTTACCAAGAGACCCAGTACTTC. Translation gives CSAREGTSYQETQYF. This chain connects TRBV20-1 to TRBJ2-5; possibly TRBD1 for D (6 bases). The CDR3 loop spans 15 amino acids. Trimming stripped 0 bases from V and 0 bases from J, with 11 bases between. Germline CDR1 and CDR2: DFQATT and SNEGSKA (reference sequence).

In its sample, this clonotype was seen many times. The chain couples TRBV5-1 to TRBJ2-7, with D possibly matching TRBD2 (6 bases). The germline V gene encodes CDR1 SGHRS and CDR2 YFSETQ. The CDR3 contains 13 residues. V was trimmed by 4 bases and J by 7 bases, leaving 15 bases between them. In DNA form, the CDR3 reads TGCGCCAGCAGCAGGGACTCGCTGGGAGAGCAGTACTTC. Translation gives CASSRDSLGEQYF.

Comments on this clonotype: One end of the junction fails to match germline, which may point to a read error. The V gene is TRBV13, the J gene TRBJ2-3; no reliable D call. The germline gives CDR1 PRHDT, CDR2 FYEKMQ (reference sequence). There are 14 residues in the CDR3. DNA of the CDR3: TGTGCCAGCAGCCTGCAGGATCAACGGAATACGCGGTATTTT. Amino acid sequence: CASSLQDQRNTRYF. Complete variable domain (other parts from reference TRBV13 and TRBJ2-3): AAGVIQSPRHLIKEKRETATLKCYPIPRHDTVYWYQQGPGQDPQFLISFYEKMQSDKGSIPDRFSAQQFSDYHSELNMSSLELGDSALYFCASSLQDQRNTRYFGPGTRLTVL.

The rearrangement joins TRBV6-5 to TRBJ2-7; 11 bases line up with TRBD1. Germline values: CDR1 MNHEY, CDR2 SVGAGI. The CDR3 contains 15 residues. J gave up 3 bases and V 6 bases, and 7 bases lay outside the gene matches. The CDR3 sequence is CASRVGTGGFYEQYF. CDR3 nucleotides: TGTGCCAGCAGGGTTGGGACAGGGGGATTCTACGAGCAGTACTTC.

Only a few counts were recorded for this clonotype. V and J are TRBV7-9 and TRBJ1-2; no clear D. There are 16 residues in the CDR3. Looked up from germline, CDR1 is SEHNR and CDR2 is FQNEAQ (reference sequence). The V gene lost 7 bases and the J gene lost 4 bases, with 22 bases spanning the gap. CDR3 nucleotides: TGTGCCAGCACCGTTGGGAGGGAGTATTATAGCTATGGCTACACCTTC. Its protein product is CASTVGREYYSYGYTF.